Described below is a single TCR beta chain sequence and its context. These data are taken from a study of technical replicates of blood from a handful of donors. Method: immunoSEQ multiplex PCR; TCRdb's copy keeps in-frame clones and lacks some. In the table there are roughly 69,000 clones, 85% to 90% of which are singletons. The CDR3 extends over 14 amino acids. Trimming took 5 bases from V and 1 from J; bases not matched to a gene: 4. Germline V gene lookup returns CDR1 SGHVS and CDR2 FQNEAQ. The clonotype was recovered from a human donor in good health. Some clones in this sample may be carry-over from other donors' samples. The chain employs TRBV7-8 and TRBJ1-1, with 7 positions matching TRBD1. Sequencing was done on a sample of PBMCs. The CDR3 reads CASSPGQTNTEAFF. For the CDR3, the DNA is TGTGCCAGCAGCCCGGGACAGACGAACACTGAAGCTTTCTTT.